These T cell receptor beta chains were read from a single sample in a study of CXCR3-negative and CXCR3-positive naive CD8 T cells. No DNA is given; TCRdb re-called the 5' RACE reads and lists each CDR3 protein once. The table for this sample gives 150,000 to 160,000 distinct CDR3 sequences. The specimen sequenced was naive CXCR3+ CD8+ T cells from blood. Receptors were obtained from a human donor in good health. Some clones in this sample may be carry-over from other donors' samples. The CDR3 runs from the conserved cysteine through the conserved F or W.

j_call | v_call | cdr3_aa
TRBJ2-3 | TRBV27 | CASRLSGPTDTQYF
TRBJ2-7 | TRBV12-3/TRBV12-4 | CASSYGTGRYEQYF
TRBJ1-2 | TRBV18 | CASSRLGTGDGYTF
TRBJ2-4 | TRBV5-6 | CASSSTGTVLKNIQYF
TRBJ2-2 | TRBV5-5 | CASGNTRELFF
TRBJ2-1 | TRBV19 | CASSTILGQGSYNEQFF
TRBJ2-3 | TRBV14 | CASSQDTISTDTQYF
TRBJ2-3 | TRBV25-1 | CASSAIGTSGGLDTQYF
TRBJ2-3 | TRBV9 | CASSVGSGGAVDTQYF
TRBJ2-3 | TRBV12-3/TRBV12-4 | CASSLRVAGVRYF
TRBJ2-2 | TRBV9 | CASSGTGELFF
TRBJ2-7 | TRBV6-5 | CASSYVPPGTGINEQYF
TRBJ2-6 | TRBV29-1 | CSVVSGANVLTF
TRBJ2-7 | TRBV28 | CASSSPSGGAAYEQYF
TRBJ1-1 | TRBV4-3 | CASSPLGVTEAFF
TRBJ1-1 | TRBV4-1 | CASSQDKGVSTEAFF
TRBJ1-2 | TRBV5-1 | CASSLTGGNYGYTF
TRBJ1-1 | TRBV7-2 | CASSLAADLNTEAFF
TRBJ2-1 | TRBV5-1 | CASSLWTTSSYNEQFF
TRBJ2-1 | TRBV2 | CASREPTRSSYNEQFF
TRBJ1-2 | TRBV29-1 | CSVEDQGAYGYTF
TRBJ1-2 | TRBV19 | CASSIPTGADGYTF
TRBJ2-7 | TRBV7-2 | CASPSRKDYEQYF
TRBJ2-1 | TRBV29-1 | CSVEEAGANNEQLF
TRBJ2-1 | TRBV20-1 | CSARDLAGPYNEQFF
TRBJ1-1 | TRBV20-1 | CSAGDRGYTEAFF
TRBJ1-6 | TRBV12-3/TRBV12-4 | CASSFSLGSSPLHF
TRBJ1-6 | TRBV4-1 | CASSQGDRDNSPLHF
TRBJ2-2 | TRBV5-5 | CASSLWVAANTGELFF
TRBJ2-1 | TRBV7-3 | CASSSKTSGKFEQFF
TRBJ2-7 | TRBV5-1 | CASSSPLITGQYYEQYF
TRBJ2-2 | TRBV15 | CATSRDFGELFF
TRBJ2-1 | TRBV6-2/TRBV6-3 | CASSLWGYNEQFF
TRBJ1-1 | TRBV9 | CASSAGRLGSTEAFF
TRBJ1-1 | TRBV9 | CASSYSGGNTEAFF
TRBJ2-2 | TRBV11-2 | CASSDRENTGELFF
TRBJ2-5 | TRBV2 | CASRALGDGETQYF
TRBJ2-5 | TRBV12-3/TRBV12-4 | CASTGTETGVLQETQYF
TRBJ2-7 | TRBV18 | CASSWTRDRAYEQYF
TRBJ2-7 | TRBV12-3/TRBV12-4 | CASSPRHEQYF
TRBJ1-2 | TRBV3-1 | CASSQGALNYGYTF
TRBJ2-1 | TRBV5-1 | CASSGTSGIYNEQFF
TRBJ2-7 | TRBV9 | CASSVDGSGSYEQYF
TRBJ2-3 | TRBV29-1 | CSVETISEGQYF
TRBJ2-5 | TRBV5-1 | CASSLGGGDQETQYF
TRBJ2-1 | TRBV5-1 | CASSWTGASSYNEQFF
TRBJ2-5 | TRBV5-5 | CASSLGTMMTGGGMMETQYF